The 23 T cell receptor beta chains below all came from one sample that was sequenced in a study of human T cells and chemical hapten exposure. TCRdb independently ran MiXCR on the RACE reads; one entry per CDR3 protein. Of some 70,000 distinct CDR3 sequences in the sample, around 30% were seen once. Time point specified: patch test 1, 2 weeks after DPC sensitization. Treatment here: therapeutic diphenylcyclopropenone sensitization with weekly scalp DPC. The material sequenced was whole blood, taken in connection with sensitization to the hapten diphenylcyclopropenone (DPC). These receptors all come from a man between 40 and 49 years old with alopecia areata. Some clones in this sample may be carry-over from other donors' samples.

CDR3 in DNA: TGTGCCAGCTCACCCCTGGTGGGGGAAGAGACCCAGTACTTC. Translation gives CASSPLVGEETQYF. This sequence joins TRBV18 and TRBJ2-5; tentatively, D is TRBD1 or TRBD2 (5 bases each). The CDR3 contains 14 residues. CDR1 and CDR2 (germline): KGHSH, LQKENI. The V end lost 3 bases, the J end lost 3 bases, and 11 bases lay between the germline ends.

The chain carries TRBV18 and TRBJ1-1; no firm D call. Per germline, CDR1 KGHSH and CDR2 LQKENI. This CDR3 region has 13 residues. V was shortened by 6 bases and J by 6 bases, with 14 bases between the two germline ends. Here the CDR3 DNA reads TGTGCCAGCTCGGTGACGGACGTTTCTGAAGCTTTCTTT. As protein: CASSVTDVSEAFF.

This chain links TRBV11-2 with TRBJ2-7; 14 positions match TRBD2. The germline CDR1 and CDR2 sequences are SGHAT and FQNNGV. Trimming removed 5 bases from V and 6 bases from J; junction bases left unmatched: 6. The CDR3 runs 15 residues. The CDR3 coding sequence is TGTGCCAGCAGCCCGGGACTAGCGGGAGTTTCCGAGCAGTACTTC. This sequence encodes CASSPGLAGVSEQYF.

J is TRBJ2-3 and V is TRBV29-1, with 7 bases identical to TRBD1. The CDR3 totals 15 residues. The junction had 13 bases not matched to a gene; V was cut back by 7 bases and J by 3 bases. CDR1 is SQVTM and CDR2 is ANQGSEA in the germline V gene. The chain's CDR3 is CSAVVRQGDTDTQYF. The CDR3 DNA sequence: TGCAGCGCCGTCGTGAGACAGGGAGATACAGATACGCAGTATTTT.

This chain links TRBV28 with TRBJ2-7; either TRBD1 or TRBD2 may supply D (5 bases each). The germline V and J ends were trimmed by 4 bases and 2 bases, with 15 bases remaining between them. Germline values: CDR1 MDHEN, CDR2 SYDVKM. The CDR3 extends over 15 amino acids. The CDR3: CASSSPGTATYEQYF. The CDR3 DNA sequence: TGTGCCAGCAGTTCCCCCGGGACGGCGACCTACGAGCAGTACTTC.

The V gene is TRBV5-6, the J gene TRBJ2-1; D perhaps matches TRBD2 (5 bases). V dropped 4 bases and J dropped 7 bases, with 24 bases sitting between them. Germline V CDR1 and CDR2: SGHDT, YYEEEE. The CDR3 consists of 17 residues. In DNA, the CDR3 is TGTGCCAGCAGCCTAAGGGCGGGTGTTGCCCTTGGGAATGAGCAGTTCTTC. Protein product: CASSLRAGVALGNEQFF.

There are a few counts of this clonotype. CDR3 in DNA: TGTGCCAGCAGCTTTTATCCGGGACTAGCGGGAGGCAAGGGGTACGAGCAGTACTTC. Translated, it gives CASSFYPGLAGGKGYEQYF. The J gene is TRBJ2-7, the V gene TRBV6-2 or TRBV6-3, with 15 bases identical to TRBD2. This CDR3 contains 19 residues. Germline V gene lookup returns CDR1 MNHEY and CDR2 SVGEGT. V lost 6 bases, J lost 4 bases, and 16 bases stayed unmatched.

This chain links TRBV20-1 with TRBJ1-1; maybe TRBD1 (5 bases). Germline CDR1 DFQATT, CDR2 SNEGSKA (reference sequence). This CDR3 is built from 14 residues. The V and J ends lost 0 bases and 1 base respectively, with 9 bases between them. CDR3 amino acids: CSARDYRGNTEAFF. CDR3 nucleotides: TGCAGTGCTAGAGATTATAGGGGGAACACTGAAGCTTTCTTT.

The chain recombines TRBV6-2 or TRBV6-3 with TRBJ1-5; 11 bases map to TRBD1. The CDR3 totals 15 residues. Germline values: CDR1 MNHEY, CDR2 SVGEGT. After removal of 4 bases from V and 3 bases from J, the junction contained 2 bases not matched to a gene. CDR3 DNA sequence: TGTGCCAGCAGTTGGACAGGGGGCTTCAATCAGCCCCAGCATTTT. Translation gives CASSWTGGFNQPQHF.

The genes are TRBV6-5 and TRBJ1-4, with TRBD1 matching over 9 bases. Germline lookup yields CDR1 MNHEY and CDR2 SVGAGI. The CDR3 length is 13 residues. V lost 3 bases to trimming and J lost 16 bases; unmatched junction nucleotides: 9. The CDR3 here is CASSYSKTGGKFF. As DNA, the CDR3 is TGTGCCAGCAGTTATTCCAAGACAGGGGGGAAGTTTTTT.

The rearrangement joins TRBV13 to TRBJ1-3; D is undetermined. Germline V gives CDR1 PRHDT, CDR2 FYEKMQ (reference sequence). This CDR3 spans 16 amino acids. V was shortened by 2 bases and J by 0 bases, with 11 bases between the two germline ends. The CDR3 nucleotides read TGTGCCAGCAGCTTACTCCGGGCCAACTCTGGAAACACCATATATTTT. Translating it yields CASSLLRANSGNTIYF. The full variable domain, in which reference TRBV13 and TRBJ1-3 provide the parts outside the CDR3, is AAGVIQSPRHLIKEKRETATLKCYPIPRHDTVYWYQQGPGQDPQFLISFYEKMQSDKGSIPDRFSAQQFSDYHSELNMSSLELGDSALYFCASSLLRANSGNTIYFGEGSWLTVV.

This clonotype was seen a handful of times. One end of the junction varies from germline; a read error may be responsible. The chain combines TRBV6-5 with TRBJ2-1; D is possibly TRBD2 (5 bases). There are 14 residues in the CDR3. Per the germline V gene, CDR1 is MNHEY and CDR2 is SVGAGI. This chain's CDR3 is CASSYARDYNEQFF. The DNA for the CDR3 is TGTGCCAGCAGTTACGCCCGCGACTACAACGAGCAGTTCTTC.

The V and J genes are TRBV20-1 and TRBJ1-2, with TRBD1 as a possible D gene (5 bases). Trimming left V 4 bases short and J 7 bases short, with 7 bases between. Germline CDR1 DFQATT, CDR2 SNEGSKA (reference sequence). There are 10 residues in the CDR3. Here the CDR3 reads CSAITGGYTF. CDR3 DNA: TGCAGTGCTATAACAGGTGGCTACACCTTC.

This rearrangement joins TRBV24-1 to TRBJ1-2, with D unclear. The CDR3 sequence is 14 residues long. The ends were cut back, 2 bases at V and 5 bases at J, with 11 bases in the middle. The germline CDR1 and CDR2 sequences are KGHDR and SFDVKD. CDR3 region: CATSDSVKTYGYTF. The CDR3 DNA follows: TGTGCCACCAGTGATTCCGTGAAGACATATGGCTACACCTTC.

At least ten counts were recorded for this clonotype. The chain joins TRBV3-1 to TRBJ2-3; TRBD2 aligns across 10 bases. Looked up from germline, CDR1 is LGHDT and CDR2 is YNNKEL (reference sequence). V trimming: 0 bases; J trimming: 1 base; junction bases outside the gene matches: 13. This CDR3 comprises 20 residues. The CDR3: CASSQDLLLAGAVGTDTQYF. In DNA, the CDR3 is TGTGCCAGCAGCCAAGATCTTCTGCTAGCGGGAGCAGTGGGCACAGATACGCAGTATTTT.

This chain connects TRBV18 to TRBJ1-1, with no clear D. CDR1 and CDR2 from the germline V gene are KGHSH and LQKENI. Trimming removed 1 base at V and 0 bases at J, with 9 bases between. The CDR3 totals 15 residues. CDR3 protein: CASSPQTGMNTEAFF. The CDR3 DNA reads TGTGCCAGCTCACCACAGACGGGGATGAACACTGAAGCTTTCTTT.

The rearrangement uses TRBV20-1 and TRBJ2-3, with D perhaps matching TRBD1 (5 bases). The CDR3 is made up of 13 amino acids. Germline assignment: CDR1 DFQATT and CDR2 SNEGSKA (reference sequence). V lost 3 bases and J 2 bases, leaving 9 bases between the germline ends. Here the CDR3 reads CSASMGLTDTQYF. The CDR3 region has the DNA TGCAGTGCTAGCATGGGGCTCACAGATACGCAGTATTTT.

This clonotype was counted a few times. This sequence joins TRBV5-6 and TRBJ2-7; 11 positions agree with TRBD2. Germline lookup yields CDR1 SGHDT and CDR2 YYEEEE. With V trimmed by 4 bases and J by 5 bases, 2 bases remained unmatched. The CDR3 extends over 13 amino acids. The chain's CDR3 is CASSETSGNEQYF. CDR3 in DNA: TGTGCCAGCAGCGAGACTAGCGGGAACGAGCAGTACTTC.

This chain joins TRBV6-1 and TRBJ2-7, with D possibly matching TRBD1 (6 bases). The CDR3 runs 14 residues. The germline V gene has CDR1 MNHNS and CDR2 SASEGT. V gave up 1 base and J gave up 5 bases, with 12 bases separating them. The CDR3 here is CASSEDPNRDEQYF. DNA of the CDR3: TGTGCCAGCAGTGAAGATCCGAACAGGGACGAGCAGTACTTC.

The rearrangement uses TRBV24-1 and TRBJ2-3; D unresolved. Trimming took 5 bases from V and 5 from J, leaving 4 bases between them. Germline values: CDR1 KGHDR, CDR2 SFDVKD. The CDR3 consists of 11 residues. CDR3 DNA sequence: TGTGCCACCAGTGTAAGAGATACGCAGTATTTT. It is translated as CATSVRDTQYF.

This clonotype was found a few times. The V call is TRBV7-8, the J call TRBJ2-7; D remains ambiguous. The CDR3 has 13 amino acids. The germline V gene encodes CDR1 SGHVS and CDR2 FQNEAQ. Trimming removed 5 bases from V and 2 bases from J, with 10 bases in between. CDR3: CASSLVAAYEQYF. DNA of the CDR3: TGTGCCAGCAGCCTGGTCGCCGCCTACGAGCAGTACTTC.

CDR3 loop: CASSITGPFPYEQYF. The CDR3 nucleotides are TGTGCCAGTAGTATAACCGGACCCTTCCCGTACGAGCAGTACTTC. This chain connects TRBV19 to TRBJ2-7; D is ambiguous. Germline CDR1 reads LNHDA; CDR2 reads SQIVND (reference sequence). Trimming removed 2 bases at V and 4 bases at J, with 15 bases between. CDR3 length: 15 residues.

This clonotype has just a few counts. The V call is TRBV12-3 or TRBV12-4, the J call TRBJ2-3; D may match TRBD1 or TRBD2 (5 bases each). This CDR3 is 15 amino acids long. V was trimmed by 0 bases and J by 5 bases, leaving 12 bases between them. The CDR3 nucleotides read TGTGCCAGCAGTTTAGCGGGACCGCTGAGAGATACGCAGTATTTT. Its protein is CASSLAGPLRDTQYF.